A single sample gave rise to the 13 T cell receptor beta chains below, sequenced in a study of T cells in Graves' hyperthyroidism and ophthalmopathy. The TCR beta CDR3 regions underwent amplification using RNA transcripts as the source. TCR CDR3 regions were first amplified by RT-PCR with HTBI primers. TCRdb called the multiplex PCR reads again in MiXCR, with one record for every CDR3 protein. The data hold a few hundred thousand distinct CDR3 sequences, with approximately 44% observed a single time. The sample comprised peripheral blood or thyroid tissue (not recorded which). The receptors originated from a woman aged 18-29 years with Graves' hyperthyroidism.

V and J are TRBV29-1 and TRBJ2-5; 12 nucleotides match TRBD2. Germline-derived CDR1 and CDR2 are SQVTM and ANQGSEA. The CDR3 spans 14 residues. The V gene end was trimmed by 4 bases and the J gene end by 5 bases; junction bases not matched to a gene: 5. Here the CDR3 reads CSVARLAGAETQYF. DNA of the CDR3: TGCAGCGTTGCCCGACTAGCGGGAGCGGAGACCCAGTACTTC.

The DNA for the CDR3 is TGTGCCAGCAGTCGGGGGGGGGACCAGGCCACTGAAGCTTTCTTT. This translates into CASSRGGDQATEAFF. The V and J genes are TRBV7-9 and TRBJ1-1, with a possible D match to TRBD1 (5 bases). Deletions cut 6 bases from V and 4 bases from J, with 18 bases between. Germline V gives CDR1 SEHNR, CDR2 FQNEAQ (reference sequence). The CDR3 sequence is 15 residues long.

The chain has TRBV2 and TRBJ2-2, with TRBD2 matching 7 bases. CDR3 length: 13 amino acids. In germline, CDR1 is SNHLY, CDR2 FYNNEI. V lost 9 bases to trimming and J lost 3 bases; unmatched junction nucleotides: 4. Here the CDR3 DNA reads TGTGCCAGTGGGGGACTATACACCGGGGAGCTGTTTTTT. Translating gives CASGGLYTGELFF.

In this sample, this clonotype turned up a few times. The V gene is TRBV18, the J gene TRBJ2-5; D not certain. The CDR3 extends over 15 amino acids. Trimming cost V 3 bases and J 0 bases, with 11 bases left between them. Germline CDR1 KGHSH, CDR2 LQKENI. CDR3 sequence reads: CASSPPDGYQETQYF. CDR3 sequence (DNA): TGTGCCAGCTCACCCCCCGACGGTTACCAAGAGACCCAGTACTTC.

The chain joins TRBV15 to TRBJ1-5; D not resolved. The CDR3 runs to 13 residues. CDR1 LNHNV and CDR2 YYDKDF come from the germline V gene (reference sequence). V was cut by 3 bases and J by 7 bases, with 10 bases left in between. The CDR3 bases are TGTGCCACCAGCAGGATGGGTGAACAGCCCCAGCATTTT. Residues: CATSRMGEQPQHF.

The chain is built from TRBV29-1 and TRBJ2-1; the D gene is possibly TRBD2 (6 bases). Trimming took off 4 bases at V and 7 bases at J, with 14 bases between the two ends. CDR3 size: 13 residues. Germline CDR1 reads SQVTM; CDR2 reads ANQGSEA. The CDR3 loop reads CSVGLGLINEQFF. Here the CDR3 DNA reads TGCAGCGTTGGTTTGGGACTGATAAATGAGCAGTTCTTC.

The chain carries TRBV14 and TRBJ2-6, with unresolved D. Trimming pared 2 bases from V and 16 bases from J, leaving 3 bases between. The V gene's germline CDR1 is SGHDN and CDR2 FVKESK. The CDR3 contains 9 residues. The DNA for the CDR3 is TGTGCCAGCAGCCAAATACTGACTTTC. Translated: CASSQILTF.

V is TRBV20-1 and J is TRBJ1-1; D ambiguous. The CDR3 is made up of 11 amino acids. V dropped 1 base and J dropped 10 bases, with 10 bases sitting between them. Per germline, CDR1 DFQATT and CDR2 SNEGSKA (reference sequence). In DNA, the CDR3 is TGCAGTGCTAGAGGAGAGGCGGGAGCTTTCTTT. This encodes CSARGEAGAFF.

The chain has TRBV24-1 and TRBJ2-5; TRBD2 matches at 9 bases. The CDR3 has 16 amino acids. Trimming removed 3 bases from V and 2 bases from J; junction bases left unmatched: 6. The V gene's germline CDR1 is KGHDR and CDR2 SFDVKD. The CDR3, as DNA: TGTGCCACCAGTGATAGGACTAGCGTACTTCAAGAGACCCAGTACTTC. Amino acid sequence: CATSDRTSVLQETQYF.

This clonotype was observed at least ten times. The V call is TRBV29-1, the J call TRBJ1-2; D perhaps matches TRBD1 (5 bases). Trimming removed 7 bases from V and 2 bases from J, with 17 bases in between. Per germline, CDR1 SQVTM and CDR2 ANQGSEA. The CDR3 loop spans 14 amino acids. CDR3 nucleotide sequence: TGCAGCGCCGGCAGGAAATGGGGGAACTATGGCTACACCTTC. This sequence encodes CSAGRKWGNYGYTF.

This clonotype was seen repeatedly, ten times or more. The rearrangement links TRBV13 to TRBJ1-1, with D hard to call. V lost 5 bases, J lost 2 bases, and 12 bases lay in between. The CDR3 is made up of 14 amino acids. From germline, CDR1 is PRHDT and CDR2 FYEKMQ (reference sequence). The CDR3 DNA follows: TGTGCCAGCAGCACCGGTGGTCTAAACACTGAAGCTTTCTTT. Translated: CASSTGGLNTEAFF.

Here the CDR3 reads CASSPGPDNEQFF. Here the CDR3 DNA reads TGTGCCAGCAGTCCCGGACCCGACAATGAGCAGTTCTTC. V gene TRBV7-7 combines with J gene TRBJ2-7; D unclear. The J call may be wrong; the DNA end is better matched by TRBJ2-1. Germline V gene lookup returns CDR1 SSHAT and CDR2 FNYEAQ (reference sequence). The CDR3 extends over 13 amino acids.

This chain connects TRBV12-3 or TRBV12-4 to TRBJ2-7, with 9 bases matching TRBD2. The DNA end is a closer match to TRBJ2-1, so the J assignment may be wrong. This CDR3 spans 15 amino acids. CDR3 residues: CASSQPGGRASEQFF. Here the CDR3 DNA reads TGTGCCAGCAGCCAGCCTGGCGGGAGGGCCTCTGAGCAGTTCTTC.